Following are 30 T cell receptor beta chains from one sample sequenced in a study of vaccination and CD4 T cells after COVID-19. An Oncomine TCR Beta short-read assay was used to sequence the DNA from cultured CD4+ T cells. MiXCR, run by TCRdb on the PCR reads, gives a single entry per CDR3 protein. The table records 9,500 to 15,000 distinct CDR3 sequences, about 50% of them present only once. The antigens these receptors bind are not known. The treatment here: roughly 11-day PBMC culture with coronavirus spike peptide pools or control peptides (ViraFEST assay). Sequenced: CD4+ T cells from blood, cultured in vitro. The receptor source for this set is a human donor who had recovered from COVID-19.

This chain joins TRBV7-8 and TRBJ1-1, with D possibly being TRBD1 (6 bases). This CDR3 has 15 amino acids. Trimming removed 3 bases at V and 4 bases at J, with 15 bases between. Germline V lookup: CDR1 SGHVS, CDR2 FQNEAQ. CDR3 protein: CASSFRRGCATEAFF. For the CDR3, the DNA is TGTGCCAGCAGCTTTCGCAGGGGCTGTGCCACTGAAGCTTTCTTT.

The V gene is TRBV9, the J gene TRBJ2-2; TRBD1 matches 9 bases. Germline CDR1 SGDLS, CDR2 YYNGEE. V lost 4 bases, J lost 8 bases, and 15 bases stayed unmatched. The CDR3 is made up of 17 amino acids. The CDR3 DNA reads as TGTGCCAGCAGCCCACTCCCGGGACAGGGCCTAGCGGGGGAGCTGTTTTTT. Its protein is CASSPLPGQGLAGELFF.

The genes are TRBV10-1 and TRBJ2-3; 8 positions match TRBD2. Germline V CDR1 and CDR2: WNHNN, SYGVQD (reference sequence). The trim removed 3 bases at V and 2 bases at J, leaving 4 bases unmatched. The CDR3 covers 15 residues. The CDR3 bases are TGCGCCAGCAGTGAAGGACTAGCCGTCACAGATACGCAGTATTTT. Its translation is CASSEGLAVTDTQYF.

This rearrangement joins TRBV20-1 to TRBJ2-5; 15 nucleotides align to TRBD2. Germline-derived CDR1 and CDR2 are DFQATT and SNEGSKA (reference sequence). The V gene end was trimmed by 5 bases and the J gene end by 2 bases; junction bases not matched to a gene: 9. The CDR3 extends over 17 amino acids. The CDR3 region is CSAVGGLAGGGQETQYF. CDR3 sequence (DNA): TGCAGTGCTGTCGGGGGACTAGCGGGAGGAGGGCAAGAGACCCAGTACTTC.

This clonotype appeared a few times. This chain uses TRBV6-1 with TRBJ2-7; D possibly corresponds to TRBD2 (6 bases). Germline values: CDR1 MNHNS, CDR2 SASEGT. V was cut by 11 bases and J by 2 bases, with 19 bases left in between. The length of the CDR3 is 14 residues. CDR3 coding DNA: TGTGCCTCCCGGAGGCGGGATCGAACCTACGAGCAGTACTTC. It is translated as CASRRRDRTYEQYF.

By share, this clonotype ranks as medium-sized. V is TRBV10-3 and J is TRBJ2-7, with D possibly matching TRBD2 (6 bases). This CDR3 has 12 residues. Germline V gene lookup returns CDR1 ENHRY and CDR2 SYGVKD. V was trimmed by 4 bases and J by 5 bases, leaving 9 bases between them. The CDR3: CAISATRDEQYF. The DNA of the CDR3 is TGTGCCATCAGTGCGACTAGGGACGAGCAGTACTTC.

This sequence joins TRBV7-9 and TRBJ2-1, with D tentatively TRBD2 (7 bases). V shed 4 bases and J shed 4 bases, with 17 bases lying between them. CDR1 and CDR2 (germline): SEHNR, FQNEAQ (reference sequence). CDR3 length: 16 residues. This CDR3 is CASSWRGAGAYNEQFF. CDR3 nucleotides: TGTGCCAGCAGCTGGAGGGGGGCGGGGGCTTACAATGAGCAGTTCTTC.

This clonotype came up a few times. The chain is built from TRBV20-1 and TRBJ1-5; D is possibly TRBD1 (6 bases). V was clipped by 5 bases and J by 3 bases, with 17 bases between them. The germline gives CDR1 DFQATT, CDR2 SNEGSKA (reference sequence). This CDR3 is 15 amino acids long. CDR3 nucleotide sequence: TGCAGTGCTCCCTCGAGGACAGAGCCCAATCAGCCCCAGCATTTT. This encodes CSAPSRTEPNQPQHF.

This sequence joins TRBV28 and TRBJ2-7, with D possibly TRBD2 on 6 matching bases. The CDR3 has 16 amino acids. The V and J ends lost 4 bases and 1 base respectively, with 17 bases between them. CDR1 and CDR2 from the germline V gene are MDHEN and SYDVKM. The CDR3 protein is CASSSPVAGTSYEQYF. CDR3 sequence (DNA): TGTGCCAGCAGTTCCCCAGTGGCGGGAACGTCCTACGAGCAGTACTTC.

The chain is built from TRBV4-1 and TRBJ2-5; unclear D gene. Trimming took 0 bases from V and 0 from J, leaving 14 bases between them. The CDR3 has 17 residues. The germline gives CDR1 MGHRA, CDR2 YSYEKL. This CDR3 reads CASSQDLVADYQETQYF. In DNA, the CDR3 is TGCGCCAGCAGCCAAGATCTGGTAGCAGACTACCAAGAGACCCAGTACTTC.

This clonotype was seen more than once but under ten times. V gene TRBV7-2 combines with J gene TRBJ1-5; D may be TRBD1 (5 bases). Germline V gene sequence: CDR1 SGHTA, CDR2 FQGNSA. The CDR3 loop spans 15 amino acids. Trimming removed 3 bases at V and 5 bases at J, with 14 bases between. CDR3 sequence: CASSLWQGGHQPQHF. The CDR3 nucleotides read TGTGCCAGCAGCTTGTGGCAGGGAGGGCATCAGCCCCAGCATTTT.

This clonotype has just a few counts. J is TRBJ1-5 and V is TRBV6-1; unclear D gene. Trimming stripped 4 bases from V and 0 bases from J, with 4 bases between. Germline V CDR1 and CDR2: MNHNS, SASEGT. The CDR3 is 13 amino acids. For the CDR3, the DNA is TGTGCCAGCAGTGCGCATAGCAATCAGCCCCAGCATTTT. Its translation: CASSAHSNQPQHF.

V usage is TRBV5-1 and J usage is TRBJ2-3; D uncertain. CDR3 size: 15 residues. Trimming removed 4 bases from V and 0 bases from J, with 12 bases in between. The V gene's germline CDR1 is SGHRS and CDR2 YFSETQ. CDR3 sequence reads: CASSTGGVSTDTQYF. Written as DNA, the CDR3 is TGCGCCAGCAGCACCGGTGGGGTTAGCACAGATACGCAGTATTTT.

The sample holds a few counts of this clonotype. The chain employs TRBV7-9 and TRBJ1-1; D not certain. This CDR3 is built from 14 residues. V was trimmed by 1 base and J by 0 bases, leaving 6 bases between them. Germline V lookup: CDR1 SEHNR, CDR2 FQNEAQ (reference sequence). DNA for the CDR3: TGTGCCAGCAGCTTAGTAGTATTGAACACTGAAGCTTTCTTT. Translated, it gives CASSLVVLNTEAFF.

This chain joins TRBV6-1 and TRBJ1-1; D gene uncertain. The CDR3 length is 15 residues. The germline gives CDR1 MNHNS, CDR2 SASEGT. The V gene lost 5 bases and the J gene lost 0 bases, with 13 bases spanning the gap. As DNA, the CDR3 is TGTGCCAGCAGTATATCGGAGATCATGAACACTGAAGCTTTCTTT. Residues: CASSISEIMNTEAFF.

This clonotype was seen only a few times. This chain links TRBV20-1 with TRBJ1-2, with 8 bases fitting TRBD1. The germline gives CDR1 DFQATT, CDR2 SNEGSKA (reference sequence). The V segment lost 4 bases and the J segment 3 bases; nucleotides outside the gene matches: 4. This CDR3 is built from 13 residues. The CDR3 loop reads CSAIPTGDYGYTF. Here the CDR3 DNA reads TGCAGTGCTATACCGACAGGGGACTATGGCTACACCTTC.

The V call is TRBV27, the J call TRBJ1-6, with 7 positions matching TRBD1. This CDR3 has 15 amino acids. Germline CDR1 is MNHEY and CDR2 is SMNVEV (reference sequence). V shed 8 bases, J shed 9 bases, and the junction held 13 bases outside the gene matches. DNA of the CDR3: TGTGCCAGCGGGCCCCGACAGGGTACAAGTTCACCCCTCCACTTT. Protein sequence: CASGPRQGTSSPLHF.

This clonotype was counted a few times. The genes are TRBV6-5 and TRBJ1-2; 11 positions agree with TRBD1. The CDR3 runs 17 residues. Germline lookup yields CDR1 MNHEY and CDR2 SVGAGI. Trimming removed 4 bases from V and 8 bases from J; junction bases left unmatched: 15. CDR3 bases: TGTGCCAGCAGTTCATCCGGGACAGGGGGAGGTTTACGCGGCTACACCTTC. Translating it yields CASSSSGTGGGLRGYTF.

V gene TRBV6-1 combines with J gene TRBJ2-1; TRBD2 aligns across 11 bases. Looked up from germline, CDR1 is MNHNS and CDR2 is SASEGT. V lost 8 bases, J lost 8 bases, and 11 bases stayed unmatched. This CDR3 has 15 amino acids. CDR3 bases: TGTGCCAGCGCTCCGGTAGCGGGAGGGTGGGATGAGCAGTTCTTC. This translates into CASAPVAGGWDEQFF.

The chain employs TRBV11-2 and TRBJ1-3; D gene uncertain. This CDR3 comprises 13 residues. In germline, CDR1 is SGHAT, CDR2 FQNNGV. Trimming removed 9 bases at V and 0 bases at J, with 9 bases between. Written as DNA, the CDR3 is TGTGCCAGTTCCTTGAGCTCTGGAAACACCATATATTTT. This encodes CASSLSSGNTIYF.

The CDR3 loop reads CASSSVRGKGGELFF. The CDR3 DNA reads as TGTGCCAGCAGTTCTGTGCGGGGCAAGGGCGGGGAGCTGTTTTTT. The V gene is TRBV2, the J gene TRBJ2-2, with D tentatively TRBD2 (6 bases). CDR3 size: 15 residues. Germline V gives CDR1 SNHLY, CDR2 FYNNEI. Between the trimmed V and J ends, which lost 5 bases and 7 bases, there was a span of 17 bases.

The chain carries TRBV4-1 and TRBJ2-5; D unclear. V lost 4 bases to trimming and J lost 4 bases, with 16 bases between them. CDR1 is MGHRA and CDR2 is YSYEKL in the germline V gene. The CDR3 totals 15 residues. The CDR3 loop reads CASSLYYRTLETQYF. In DNA form, the CDR3 reads TGCGCCAGCAGCCTTTATTATCGGACCTTAGAGACCCAGTACTTC.

This clonotype has more than one count but fewer than ten. The chain has TRBV6-5 and TRBJ1-1; D remains ambiguous. Germline lookup yields CDR1 MNHEY and CDR2 SVGAGI. Trimming stripped 4 bases from V and 6 bases from J, with 12 bases between. The CDR3 is made up of 13 amino acids. The CDR3 protein is CASSSYRAPEAFF. The CDR3 nucleotides read TGTGCCAGCAGTTCCTACCGGGCCCCTGAAGCTTTCTTT.

CDR3 DNA: TGTGCCATCAGTGAACTTCCGACAGGCTCAGGAAACACCATATATTTT. Translated: CAISELPTGSGNTIYF. The V gene is TRBV10-3, the J gene TRBJ1-3, with D perhaps TRBD1 (6 bases). Germline lookup yields CDR1 ENHRY and CDR2 SYGVKD. The CDR3 spans 16 residues. V lost 3 bases and J lost 4, with 16 bases in between.

The chain combines TRBV19 with TRBJ1-2; D might be TRBD1 (5 bases). Per the germline V gene, CDR1 is LNHDA and CDR2 is SQIVND (reference sequence). With 5 bases removed from V and 6 bases from J, the gap between germline ends came to 13 bases. The CDR3 runs to 13 residues. Written as DNA, the CDR3 is TGTGCCAGTAGTCCGACACGGGGCGATGGCTACACCTTC. Residues: CASSPTRGDGYTF.

V and J are TRBV5-1 and TRBJ1-5, with 8 bases aligning to TRBD1. With 5 bases clipped from V and 3 bases from J, the junction kept 7 bases outside the gene matches. The CDR3 sequence is 15 residues long. Looked up from germline, CDR1 is SGHRS and CDR2 is YFSETQ. The CDR3: CASSYDRGPNQPQHF. As DNA, the CDR3 is TGCGCCAGCAGTTACGACAGGGGCCCCAATCAGCCCCAGCATTTT. Filled out from reference TRBV5-1 and TRBJ1-5, the complete variable domain reads KAGVTQTPRYLIKTRGQQVTLSCSPISGHRSVSWYQQTPGQGLQFLFEYFSETQRNKGNFPGRFSGRQFSNSRSEMNVSTLELGDSALYLCASSYDRGPNQPQHFGDGTRLSIL.

For this clonotype: At one end the junction does not follow the germline gene, possibly because of a read error. J is TRBJ2-7 and V is TRBV5-4; TRBD1 agrees at 7 bases. Germline loops: CDR1 SGHNT, CDR2 YYREEE (reference sequence). This CDR3 is 15 amino acids long. The CDR3 region has the DNA TGTGCCAGCAGCTCAGGGGGTAGTCGGGGCTACGAGCGGTACTTC. It yields the protein CASSSGGSRGYERYF.

The chain combines TRBV2 with TRBJ1-2, with D hard to call. Germline lookup yields CDR1 SNHLY and CDR2 FYNNEI. Between the trimmed V and J ends, which lost 2 bases and 4 bases, there was a span of 8 bases. CDR3 size: 13 residues. The CDR3 coding sequence is TGTGCCAGCAGTGAACGCCAGATCTATGGCTACACCTTC. Translated: CASSERQIYGYTF.

This clonotype has a handful of counts. This chain's CDR3 is CASSFGPGQGNTGELFF. The CDR3 DNA reads as TGTGCCAGCAGTTTTGGTCCGGGACAGGGGAACACCGGGGAGCTGTTTTTT. This chain uses TRBV27 with TRBJ2-2, with 9 bases identical to TRBD1. Looked up from germline, CDR1 is MNHEY and CDR2 is SMNVEV (reference sequence). J lost 1 base, V lost 3 bases, and 6 bases had no gene match. This CDR3 spans 17 amino acids.

The chain carries TRBV4-1 and TRBJ2-3; possible D gene TRBD2, 6 bases. Trimming left V 4 bases short and J 7 bases short, with 15 bases between. The CDR3 is 14 amino acids. Germline CDR1 MGHRA, CDR2 YSYEKL. The CDR3 loop reads CASSPGGIAYTQYF. The CDR3 DNA reads as TGCGCCAGCAGCCCCGGGGGAATCGCATATACGCAGTATTTT.